The 20 T cell receptor beta chains below all came from one sample that was sequenced in a study of cytomegalovirus exposure and HLA in healthy donors. TCRdb's table, derived via immunoSEQ multiplex PCR, lists solely in-frame clones and lacks some. The table shows about 88,000 clones, with about four fifths occurring only once. The specimen sequenced was PBMCs. These TCRs come from a woman in her late teens or twenties in good health and CMV-seropositive.

This chain joins TRBV23-1 and TRBJ1-2; possibly TRBD1 for D (6 bases). TRBV23-1 is an ORF, and what it does is uncertain. CDR3 length: 16 amino acids. The V gene lost 7 bases and the J gene lost 8 bases, with 26 bases spanning the gap. CDR3 sequence reads: CASTAGTKLGTRGYTF. In nucleotides, the CDR3 is TGCGCCAGCACGGCCGGGACAAAACTAGGTACTAGAGGCTACACCTTC.

This clone came up once. J is TRBJ1-2 and V is TRBV27; D is undetermined. This CDR3 spans 15 amino acids. Trimming removed 5 bases at V and 2 bases at J, with 15 bases between. CDR1 and CDR2 from the germline V gene are MNHEY and SMNVEV (reference sequence). The CDR3 nucleotides read TGTGCCAGCAGTACAACAAACAGATACAACTATGGCTACACCTTC. Translated: CASSTTNRYNYGYTF.

The V call is TRBV27, the J call TRBJ1-1; D gene uncertain. V lost 5 bases and J 0 bases, leaving 10 bases between the germline ends. The V gene's germline CDR1 is MNHEY and CDR2 SMNVEV (reference sequence). The CDR3 totals 14 residues. The CDR3 spells CASSTRSMNTEAFF. In nucleotides, the CDR3 is TGTGCCAGCAGTACCCGGAGCATGAACACTGAAGCTTTCTTT.

The genes are TRBV5-1 and TRBJ1-1; D unclear. V lost 3 bases and J 0 bases, leaving 12 bases between the germline ends. The CDR3 is made up of 15 amino acids. CDR1 and CDR2 from the germline V gene are SGHRS and YFSETQ. The DNA for the CDR3 is TGCGCCAGCAGCTCCCGGTCCACCATGAACACTGAAGCTTTCTTT. It is translated as CASSSRSTMNTEAFF.

V is TRBV19 and J is TRBJ2-7; the match to TRBD2 covers 7 bases. V shed 4 bases, J shed 3 bases, and the junction held 12 bases outside the gene matches. This CDR3 has 16 residues. The germline gives CDR1 LNHDA, CDR2 SQIVND (reference sequence). The CDR3 sequence: CASSRAGAGQFYEQYF. DNA of the CDR3: TGTGCCAGTAGTAGGGCGGGAGCAGGCCAATTCTACGAGCAGTACTTC.

The chain has TRBV4-3 and TRBJ2-3; D gene uncertain. The length of the CDR3 is 15 residues. V lost 4 bases and J lost 0, with 11 bases in between. Germline CDR1 reads LGHNA; CDR2 reads YSLEER. Written as DNA, the CDR3 is TGCGCCAGCAGCCGACAACGTACTAGCACAGATACGCAGTATTTT. Residues: CASSRQRTSTDTQYF.

The rearrangement uses TRBV9 and TRBJ2-7; a weak D match, TRBD2 (6 bases). The germline V gene encodes CDR1 SGDLS and CDR2 YYNGEE. This CDR3 comprises 15 residues. Trimming removed 2 bases from V and 3 bases from J, with 15 bases in between. The CDR3 region has the DNA TGTGCCAGCAGCGTCAACTCCAGGGAGGTCTACGAGCAGTACTTC. Protein: CASSVNSREVYEQYF.

J is TRBJ2-5 and V is TRBV2, with 7 bases matching TRBD2. This CDR3 contains 15 residues. V was pared by 5 bases and J by 1 base, with 7 bases of the junction left unmatched. Germline CDR1 is SNHLY and CDR2 is FYNNEI. The CDR3 spells CASSNRLALQETQYF. The CDR3 DNA sequence: TGTGCCAGCAGTAACAGACTAGCACTCCAAGAGACCCAGTACTTC.

The V call is TRBV5-6, the J call TRBJ2-2, with TRBD2 as a possible D gene (7 bases). V was pared by 2 bases and J by 5 bases, with 19 bases between. CDR3 length: 17 amino acids. Germline CDR1 reads SGHDT; CDR2 reads YYEEEE. CDR3 protein: CASSLYSRGAITGELFF. The CDR3 DNA follows: TGTGCCAGCAGCTTATATTCACGGGGGGCTATTACCGGGGAGCTGTTTTTT.

The chain is built from TRBV30 and TRBJ2-7; the match to TRBD1 covers 8 bases. With V trimmed by 8 bases and J by 2 bases, 2 bases remained unmatched. The germline V gene has CDR1 GTSNPN and CDR2 SVGIG (reference sequence). The CDR3 covers 11 residues. CDR3 region: CAAGQAYEQYF. The CDR3 region has the DNA TGTGCCGCGGGACAGGCCTACGAGCAGTACTTC.

V is TRBV28 and J is TRBJ1-2, with D hard to call. This CDR3 comprises 11 residues. CDR1 is MDHEN and CDR2 is SYDVKM in the germline V gene. The V end lost 3 bases, the J end lost 8 bases, and 7 bases lay between the germline ends. The CDR3 protein is CASSLFKGYTF. CDR3 coding DNA: TGTGCCAGCAGTTTGTTCAAAGGCTACACCTTC.

This rearrangement joins TRBV28 to TRBJ1-1; D ambiguous. V lost 4 bases and J lost 11, with 11 bases in between. The CDR3 is 11 amino acids. CDR1 MDHEN and CDR2 SYDVKM come from the germline V gene. The CDR3 sequence: CASSSIRGAFF. The CDR3 nucleotides read TGTGCCAGCAGTTCCATTCGAGGGGCTTTCTTT.

Notes on this clone: The sample holds other DNA sequences that translate to the same CDR3. The chain has TRBV7-3 and TRBJ2-5; TRBD2 aligns across 10 bases. CDR1 is SGHTA and CDR2 is FQGTGA in the germline V gene. Trimming removed 5 bases from V and 1 base from J; junction bases left unmatched: 4. The CDR3 runs 15 residues. Here the CDR3 DNA reads TGTGCCAGCAGCCGGACTAGCGGAGCCCAAGAGACCCAGTACTTC. As protein: CASSRTSGAQETQYF.

The chain uses TRBV11-2 and TRBJ2-7; 9 bases match TRBD1. The J segment lost 4 bases and the V segment lost 2 bases, leaving 3 bases of the junction unmatched. Germline loops: CDR1 SGHAT, CDR2 FQNNGV. The CDR3 spans 14 residues. In DNA form, the CDR3 reads TGTGCCAGCAGCTTATCTGACAGGGGGTACGAGCAGTACTTC. Translating gives CASSLSDRGYEQYF.

The CDR3 nucleotides are TGCGCCAGTCTTATAGCTTTCTTT. Translating it yields CASLIAFF. The gene calls are TRBV5-1 and TRBJ1-1; D remains unclear. V was clipped by 8 bases and J by 10 bases, with 6 bases between them. Looked up from germline, CDR1 is SGHRS and CDR2 is YFSETQ. This CDR3 spans 8 amino acids.

J is TRBJ1-2 and V is TRBV4-1; D unclear. V was cut by 0 bases and J by 6 bases, with 11 bases left in between. CDR3 length: 14 residues. The germline V gene has CDR1 MGHRA and CDR2 YSYEKL. In DNA form, the CDR3 reads TGCGCCAGCAGCCAAGAGGACGGGATGGATGGCTACACCTTC. Amino acids: CASSQEDGMDGYTF.

The chain links TRBV30 to TRBJ1-3; no clear D gene. The V and J ends lost 0 bases and 0 bases respectively, with 6 bases between them. This CDR3 is 14 amino acids long. Germline CDR1 GTSNPN, CDR2 SVGIG (reference sequence). CDR3 sequence: CAWSVRVSGNTIYF. The CDR3 region has the DNA TGTGCCTGGAGTGTACGGGTCTCTGGAAACACCATATATTTT.

This clone was counted once. This chain links TRBV28 with TRBJ1-1; TRBD1 matches 9 bases. J gave up 5 bases and V 2 bases, and 9 bases lay outside the gene matches. The CDR3 totals 16 residues. Germline CDR1 MDHEN, CDR2 SYDVKM. The CDR3 protein is CASSLIAGTGLTEAFF. DNA of the CDR3: TGTGCCAGCAGTTTAATAGCGGGGACAGGGTTGACTGAAGCTTTCTTT.

The chain couples TRBV5-1 to TRBJ1-4, with no clear D. V lost 0 bases to trimming and J lost 4 bases, with 19 bases between them. The V gene's germline CDR1 is SGHRS and CDR2 YFSETQ. The CDR3 covers 18 residues. The CDR3: CASSLVPLSRGINEKLFF. The CDR3 region has the DNA TGCGCCAGCAGCTTGGTCCCGTTAAGCCGAGGGATTAATGAAAAACTGTTTTTT.

The CDR3 spells CASSWTGGEAFF. CDR3 in DNA: TGTGCCAGCAGCTGGACAGGGGGTGAAGCTTTCTTT. The chain recombines TRBV11-2 with TRBJ1-1; 10 positions match TRBD1. Trimming removed 4 bases from V and 7 bases from J; junction bases left unmatched: 0. The CDR3 totals 12 residues. Germline CDR1 is SGHAT and CDR2 is FQNNGV.